These 6 T cell receptor beta chains came from one sample sequenced in a study of shared T cell receptors in the human thymus. Produced via immunoSEQ multiplex PCR; TCRdb's table is partial and in-frame only. The sample contains roughly 500,000 clones, 75% to 85% of which appear only once. The same sample was also studied in work on human thymus T cells.

Sequencing used thymocytes. The receptors derive from a boy younger than two with a congenital heart defect.

The V call is TRBV10-1, the J call TRBJ2-3; D perhaps matches TRBD2 (6 bases). There are 16 residues in the CDR3. Germline CDR1 is WNHNN and CDR2 is SYGVQD (reference sequence). V lost 0 bases and J lost 2, with 12 bases in between. CDR3 DNA: TGCGCCAGCAGTGAGTCCGGCGGGGAGGTCACAGATACGCAGTATTTT. It encodes CASSESGGEVTDTQYF.

The sample holds a few counts of this clone. The J gene is TRBJ1-2, the V gene TRBV7-9; tentatively, D is TRBD1 (5 bases). Germline CDR1 SEHNR, CDR2 FQNEAQ (reference sequence). The V end was cut by 8 bases, the J end by 7 bases, with 17 bases between. This CDR3 has 13 amino acids. The CDR3 sequence: CASPSLGGAGYTF. The CDR3 DNA reads TGTGCCAGCCCCTCGCTAGGCGGGGCTGGCTACACCTTC.

This clone appeared a few times. This sequence joins TRBV7-6 and TRBJ2-3; D perhaps matches TRBD1 (6 bases). CDR3 size: 15 residues. CDR1 and CDR2 (germline): SGHVS, FNYEAQ. V was pared by 5 bases and J by 2 bases, with 14 bases between. The CDR3: CASSPYRQATDTQYF. The CDR3 DNA reads as TGTGCCAGCAGCCCCTACCGACAGGCCACAGATACGCAGTATTTT.

This rearrangement joins TRBV28 to TRBJ2-5; perhaps TRBD2 as D (6 bases). Germline V gives CDR1 MDHEN, CDR2 SYDVKM. The CDR3 length is 14 residues. Trimming cost V 8 bases and J 3 bases, with 16 bases left between them. DNA for the CDR3: TGTGCCAGCGGTACGGAGGCTAGCGAAGAGACCCAGTACTTC. It yields the protein CASGTEASEETQYF.

The chain recombines TRBV6-1 with TRBJ2-1; 9 bases are shared with TRBD1. The J segment lost 10 bases and the V segment lost 0 bases, leaving 10 bases of the junction unmatched. Germline V gene data show CDR1 as MNHNS and CDR2 as SASEGT. This CDR3 contains 16 residues. The DNA of the CDR3 is TGTGCCAGCAGTGAAGCGCTTCTGGGACAGGGAGTGGAGCAGTTCTTC. Its translation: CASSEALLGQGVEQFF.

The chain couples TRBV27 to TRBJ2-3; 8 bases map to TRBD1. The V gene's germline CDR1 is MNHEY and CDR2 SMNVEV (reference sequence). The CDR3 length is 16 residues. Trimming at V came to 8 bases and at J to 3 bases, leaving 13 bases not matched to a gene. CDR3 sequence: CASLPFGQGITDTQYF. In DNA form, the CDR3 reads TGTGCCAGCCTTCCCTTTGGACAGGGTATAACAGATACGCAGTATTTT.